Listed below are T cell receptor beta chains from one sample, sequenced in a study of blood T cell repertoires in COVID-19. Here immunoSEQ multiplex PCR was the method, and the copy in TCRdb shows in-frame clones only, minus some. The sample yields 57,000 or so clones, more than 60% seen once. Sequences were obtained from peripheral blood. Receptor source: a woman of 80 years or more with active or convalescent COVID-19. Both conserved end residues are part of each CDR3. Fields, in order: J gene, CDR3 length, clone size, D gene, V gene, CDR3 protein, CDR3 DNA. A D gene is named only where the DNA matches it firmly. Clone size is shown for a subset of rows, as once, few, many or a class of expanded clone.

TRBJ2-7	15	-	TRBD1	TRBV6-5	CASRAQGQGIDEQYF	TGTGCCAGCAGGGCCCAGGGACAGGGGATCGACGAGCAGTACTTC
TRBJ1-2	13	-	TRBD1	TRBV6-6	CASSPGQTYGYTF	TGTGCCAGCAGTCCGGGACAGACCTATGGCTACACCTTC
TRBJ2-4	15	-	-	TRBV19	CAREPGESPTNIQYF	TGTGCCAGGGAGCCGGGAGAAAGCCCGACAAACATTCAGTACTTC
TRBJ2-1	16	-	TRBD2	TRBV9	CASSFLAGGNYNEQFF	TGTGCCAGCAGCTTTTTAGCGGGGGGGAACTACAATGAGCAGTTCTTC
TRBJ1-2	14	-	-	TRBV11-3	CASSSRAGYYGYTF	TGTGCCAGCAGCTCAAGAGCGGGTTACTATGGCTACACCTTC
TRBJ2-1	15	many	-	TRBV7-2	CASSSGLSLYNEQFF	TGTGCCAGCAGCTCAGGCCTTTCCCTCTACAATGAGCAGTTCTTC
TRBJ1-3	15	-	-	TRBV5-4	CASSLWEGSGNTIYF	TGTGCCAGCAGCTTGTGGGAAGGGAGTGGAAACACCATATATTTT
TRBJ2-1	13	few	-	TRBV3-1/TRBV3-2	CASSQGASNEQFF	TGTGCCAGCAGCCAGGGGGCCTCCAATGAGCAGTTCTTC
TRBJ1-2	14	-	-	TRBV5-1	CASSPGDPGYGYTF	TGCGCCAGCAGCCCGGGCGACCCGGGGTATGGCTACACCTTC
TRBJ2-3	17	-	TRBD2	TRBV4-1	CASSQGGRGGRTDTQYF	TGCGCCAGCAGCCAAGGGGGACGGGGGGGGCGAACAGATACGCAGTATTTT
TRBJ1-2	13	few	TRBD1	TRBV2	CASSARDRGGYTF	TGTGCCAGCAGTGCTAGGGACAGGGGCGGCTACACCTTC
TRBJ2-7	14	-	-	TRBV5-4	CASSSQGQGGEQYF	TGTGCCAGCAGCTCCCAAGGTCAGGGAGGCGAGCAGTACTTC
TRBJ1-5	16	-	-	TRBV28	CASTPYRGLSNQPQHF	TGTGCCAGCACCCCATATAGAGGGTTAAGCAATCAGCCCCAGCATTTT
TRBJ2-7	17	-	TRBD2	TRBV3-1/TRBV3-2	CASSQIFATSGGPEQYF	TGTGCCAGCAGCCAAATCTTTGCGACTAGCGGGGGGCCTGAGCAGTACTTC
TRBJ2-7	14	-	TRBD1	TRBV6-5	CASSSRRGRNEQYF	TGTGCCAGCAGTTCGCGTAGGGGGCGAAACGAGCAGTACTTC
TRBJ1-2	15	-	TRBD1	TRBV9	CASSTTGGDGYGYTF	TGTGCCAGCAGCACTACAGGGGGCGATGGCTATGGCTACACCTTC
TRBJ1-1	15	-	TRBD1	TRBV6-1	CASSERDRVSTEAFF	TGTGCCAGCAGTGAAAGGGACAGGGTGAGCACTGAAGCTTTCTTT
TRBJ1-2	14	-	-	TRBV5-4	CASSGRGLGYGYTF	TGTGCCAGCAGCGGGCGGGGGCTCGGCTATGGCTACACCTTC
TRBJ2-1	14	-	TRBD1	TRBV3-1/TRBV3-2	CATKGQGDLGEQFF	TGTGCCACCAAAGGACAGGGGGACCTCGGTGAGCAGTTCTTC
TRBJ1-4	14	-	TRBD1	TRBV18	CASSPGTGNEKLFF	TGTGCCAGCTCACCAGGGACAGGGAATGAAAAACTGTTTTTT
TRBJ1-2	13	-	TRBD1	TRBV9	CASSPDRGPGYTF	TGTGCCAGCAGCCCGGACAGGGGACCTGGCTACACCTTC
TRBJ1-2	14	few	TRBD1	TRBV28	CASKTGTGNYGYTF	TGTGCCAGCAAAACCGGGACAGGGAACTATGGCTACACCTTC
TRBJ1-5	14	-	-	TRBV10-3	CAISDAGRNQPQHF	TGTGCCATCAGTGATGCGGGGAGGAATCAGCCCCAGCATTTT
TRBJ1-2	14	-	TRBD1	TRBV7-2	CASSSPGTAGGYTF	TGTGCCAGCAGCTCCCCAGGGACAGCGGGTGGCTACACCTTC
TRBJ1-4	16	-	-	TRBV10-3	CAISGNWAPTNEKLFF	TGTGCCATCAGTGGAAATTGGGCTCCCACTAATGAAAAACTGTTTTTT